The entry below describes one TCR beta chain. Its antigen remains unknown. This sample is part of a study of shared clonotypes between healthy human individuals. The CDR3 length is 13 residues. CDR1 LNHDA and CDR2 SQIVND come from the germline V gene (reference sequence). V was clipped by 4 bases and J by 4 bases; unmatched bases: 2. Whole-study findings and limits: In contrast to clonotypes shared by all four donors, non-shared clonotypes had lower generation probabilities.

The CD4+ fraction was divided into a CD45RA+ naive subset and a CD45RA-negative memory subset. Deep was the level at which the assay was run. Assay: immunoSEQ multiplex PCR; the TCRdb copy retains only in-frame clones and omits some. The table records some 900,000 clones, more than 75% of them present only once. The chain has TRBV19 and TRBJ2-3; 7 nucleotides agree with TRBD2. Input material: memory CD4+ T cells sorted from blood. Documented subset: CD45RA-negative fraction. This TCR came from a man aged 18 to 30 in good health. The CDR3 DNA follows: TGTGCCAGTAGTAGCGGGAGAGCAGATACGCAGTATTTT. Residues: CASSSGRADTQYF.